This T cell receptor (beta chain) was recovered during a study of T cell changes during pregnancy in multiple sclerosis. Assay: immunoSEQ multiplex PCR; the TCRdb copy retains only in-frame clones and omits some. This table has over 60,000 clones, 90% to 95% appearing once. The V gene's germline CDR1 is SGHNT and CDR2 YYREEE (reference sequence). The length of the CDR3 is 12 residues. V lost 4 bases and J 16 bases, leaving 18 bases between the germline ends. The chain couples TRBV5-4 to TRBJ2-4, with D maybe TRBD2 (5 bases). The sequenced sample was peripheral blood, obtained in the first trimester of pregnancy. This TCR derives from a female donor with multiple sclerosis, enrolled in a pregnancy study. The chain's CDR3 is CASSEQPGIQYF. In DNA, the CDR3 is TGTGCCAGCAGCGAACAACCGGGAATCCAATACTTC.